This T cell receptor beta chain was found in a study of neurological immune-mediated disorders. TCRdb ran MiXCR on the 5' RACE reads and lists one entry per CDR3 protein. This sample has 35,000 to 50,000 distinct CDR3 sequences, with 2.5% found just once. Study-wide points: Multiple sclerosis was found to have the least TCR clonal expansion, below healthy controls, and HTLV-1-associated myelopathy the most.

This CDR3 region has 16 residues. With 4 bases removed from V and 6 bases from J, the gap between germline ends came to 19 bases. CDR1 and CDR2 from the germline V gene are LGHNA and YSLEER. It was from 2 million PBMCs stored at -80 C that the unsorted libraries were obtained. This clonotype showed up many times. The antigen is unknown. The chain links TRBV4-3 to TRBJ2-1; a possible D gene is TRBD1 (7 bases). The clonotype originates from a man in his fifties or sixties with multiple sclerosis. The sequenced material came from PBMCs. The CDR3 protein is CASSRTGQVGGNEQFF. The CDR3 nucleotides are TGCGCCAGCAGCCGGACTGGACAGGTGGGGGGCAATGAGCAGTTCTTC.